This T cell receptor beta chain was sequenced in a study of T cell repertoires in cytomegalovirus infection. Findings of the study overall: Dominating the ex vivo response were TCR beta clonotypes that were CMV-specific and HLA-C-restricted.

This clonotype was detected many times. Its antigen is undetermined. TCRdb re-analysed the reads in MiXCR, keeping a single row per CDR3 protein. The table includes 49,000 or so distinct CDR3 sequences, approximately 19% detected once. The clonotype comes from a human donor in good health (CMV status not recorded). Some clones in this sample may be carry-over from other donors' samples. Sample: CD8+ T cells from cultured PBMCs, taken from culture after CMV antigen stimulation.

In nucleotides, the CDR3 is TGTGCCAGCAGTTTCTCTCCAGACAGGGCTTACTCCTACGAGCAGTACTTC. Translating gives CASSFSPDRAYSYEQYF. The V and J genes are TRBV6-6 and TRBJ2-7, with 7 positions matching TRBD1. Germline CDR1 and CDR2: MNHNY and SVGAGI (reference sequence). V lost 4 bases and J lost 0; bases outside the gene matches: 12. The CDR3 totals 17 residues.